These 26 T cell receptor beta chains were sequenced from one sample in a study of blood T cell repertoires in COVID-19. Only in-frame clones appear in the TCRdb table, and some are missing; sequencing was by immunoSEQ multiplex PCR. In the table there are 70,000 to 85,000 clones, around four fifths of which are singletons. The sequenced sample consisted of peripheral blood. The receptors were sampled from a man older than 75 with active or convalescent COVID-19.

The chain employs TRBV13 and TRBJ1-2; 8 nucleotides align to TRBD1. Looked up from germline, CDR1 is PRHDT and CDR2 is FYEKMQ (reference sequence). J lost 5 bases, V lost 7 bases, and 6 bases had no gene match. The CDR3 is 13 amino acids. The chain's CDR3 is CASTRTGGYGYTF. For the CDR3, the DNA is TGTGCCAGCACTAGAACAGGGGGTTATGGCTACACCTTC.

V gene TRBV15 combines with J gene TRBJ1-1; TRBD1 matches at 10 bases. Per germline, CDR1 LNHNV and CDR2 YYDKDF (reference sequence). This CDR3 has 15 amino acids. The J segment lost 5 bases and the V segment lost 5 bases, leaving 8 bases of the junction unmatched. The CDR3: CATSDSRQGATEAFF. The DNA for the CDR3 is TGTGCCACCAGCGATTCTCGACAGGGGGCTACTGAAGCTTTCTTT.

The rearrangement uses TRBV5-1 and TRBJ1-1, with D possibly matching TRBD1 (5 bases). CDR3 length: 15 residues. Germline V gene data show CDR1 as SGHRS and CDR2 as YFSETQ. Trimming removed 4 bases from V and 1 base from J, with 14 bases in between. The DNA for the CDR3 is TGCGCCAGCAGCATTTTACCTCAGGGGAACACTGAAGCTTTCTTT. As protein: CASSILPQGNTEAFF.

The chain links TRBV7-8 to TRBJ2-1; 9 bases match TRBD2. Trimming took 5 bases from V and 4 from J; bases not matched to a gene: 9. Per the germline V gene, CDR1 is SGHVS and CDR2 is FQNEAQ. The CDR3 has 16 residues. The CDR3 region is CASSPYSGSVYNEQFF. CDR3 in DNA: TGTGCCAGCAGCCCCTATAGCGGGAGTGTTTACAATGAGCAGTTCTTC.

The V and J genes are TRBV19 and TRBJ2-3; D unresolved. V was clipped by 2 bases and J by 4 bases, with 7 bases between them. The CDR3 is made up of 13 amino acids. Germline assignment: CDR1 LNHDA and CDR2 SQIVND (reference sequence). The CDR3 reads CASSISVPDTQYF. The CDR3 DNA reads TGTGCCAGTAGTATATCGGTACCAGATACGCAGTATTTT.

V and J are TRBV19 and TRBJ2-7; 14 bases are shared with TRBD2. The ends lost 6 bases at V and 7 bases at J; junction bases unmatched: 5. This CDR3 comprises 14 residues. CDR1 and CDR2 from the germline V gene are LNHDA and SQIVND (reference sequence). The CDR3 here is CASSGLAGGQEQYF. The CDR3 DNA follows: TGTGCCAGTAGCGGACTAGCGGGAGGCCAGGAGCAGTACTTC.

The chain joins TRBV14 to TRBJ2-5; 12 bases line up with TRBD2. Germline lookup yields CDR1 SGHDN and CDR2 FVKESK. J was trimmed by 5 bases and V by 2 bases; bases with no gene match: 6. The CDR3 extends over 16 amino acids. The CDR3 sequence: CASSQLLAGGVETQYF. DNA of the CDR3: TGTGCCAGCAGCCAACTACTAGCGGGGGGTGTGGAGACCCAGTACTTC. The full variable domain, in which reference TRBV14 and TRBJ2-5 provide the parts outside the CDR3, is EAGVTQFPSHSVIEKGQTVTLRCDPISGHDNLYWYRRVMGKEIKFLLHFVKESKQDESGMPNNRFLAERTGGTYSTLKVQPAELEDSGVYFCASSQLLAGGVETQYFGPGTRLLVL.

The DNA for the CDR3 is TGTGCCAGCAGCTTTCCTGTCGGGGAGACCCAGTACTTC. Its protein is CASSFPVGETQYF. The chain combines TRBV5-6 with TRBJ2-5; D gene ambiguous. This CDR3 has 13 amino acids. With 2 bases removed from V and 5 bases from J, the gap between germline ends came to 10 bases. CDR1 is SGHDT and CDR2 is YYEEEE in the germline V gene.

The chain employs TRBV5-5 and TRBJ1-1; a weak D match, TRBD1 (5 bases). The CDR3 has 16 residues. The ends were cut back, 1 base at V and 0 bases at J, with 13 bases in the middle. CDR1 is SGHKS, CDR2 YYEKEE, per germline (reference sequence). The CDR3, as DNA: TGTGCCAGCAGCTTGAATTTTAGACAGATGAACACTGAAGCTTTCTTT. Protein sequence: CASSLNFRQMNTEAFF.

The chain combines TRBV6-6 with TRBJ2-7; D is perhaps TRBD2 (6 bases). V gave up 5 bases and J gave up 13 bases, with 15 bases separating them. The CDR3 has 11 amino acids. The V gene's germline CDR1 is MNHNY and CDR2 SVGAGI (reference sequence). The CDR3 reads CASSAASETYF. CDR3 coding DNA: TGTGCCAGCAGTGCGGCTAGCGAGACATACTTC.

This clone was seen once. The chain carries TRBV11-2 and TRBJ1-5; D gene unclear. Germline V lookup: CDR1 SGHAT, CDR2 FQNNGV. CDR3 length equals 13 residues. V was cut by 4 bases and J by 0 bases, with 4 bases left in between. Here the CDR3 reads CASSSGSNQPQHF. DNA of the CDR3: TGTGCCAGCAGCTCGGGTAGCAATCAGCCCCAGCATTTT.

The chain links TRBV4-1 to TRBJ2-5; tentatively, D is TRBD1 (6 bases). This CDR3 comprises 15 residues. Trimming shortened V by 1 base and J by 3 bases, and 12 bases separated the two germline ends. In germline, CDR1 is MGHRA, CDR2 YSYEKL. The CDR3 spells CASSQVGTRKETQYF. CDR3 in DNA: TGCGCCAGCAGCCAAGTAGGGACACGAAAAGAGACCCAGTACTTC.

V gene TRBV5-1 combines with J gene TRBJ2-1; 8 bases are a match to TRBD1. CDR1 and CDR2 (germline): SGHRS, YFSETQ. This CDR3 has 15 residues. J lost 1 base, V lost 4 bases, and 4 bases had no gene match. The CDR3 here is CASSPGQGSYNEQFF. The CDR3 DNA reads TGCGCCAGCAGCCCAGGACAGGGTTCCTACAATGAGCAGTTCTTC.

This chain joins TRBV7-2 and TRBJ2-5; TRBD2 agrees at 12 bases. This CDR3 has 16 residues. J lost 3 bases, V lost 5 bases, and 7 bases had no gene match. CDR1 is SGHTA, CDR2 FQGNSA, per germline. CDR3 bases: TGTGCCAGCAGCCGCGGACTAGCGGGGTCAGAAGAGACCCAGTACTTC. Its translation is CASSRGLAGSEETQYF. The entire variable domain, with the rest obtained from reference TRBV7-2 and TRBJ2-5, is as follows: GAGVSQSPSNKVTEKGKDVELRCDPISGHTALYWYRQSLGQGLEFLIYFQGNSAPDKSGLPSDRFSAERTGGSVSTLTIQRTQQEDSAVYLCASSRGLAGSEETQYFGPGTRLLVL.

The chain has TRBV28 and TRBJ2-7; D might be TRBD1 (5 bases). The CDR3 totals 14 residues. The germline V gene has CDR1 MDHEN and CDR2 SYDVKM. Deletions cut 7 bases from V and 6 bases from J, with 19 bases between. The CDR3: CASMLGAYWAEQYF. For the CDR3, the DNA is TGTGCCAGCATGTTAGGGGCCTACTGGGCCGAGCAGTACTTC.

The CDR3 reads CATSRGRGDWTEAFF. DNA of the CDR3: TGTGCCACCAGCAGAGGGCGGGGCGATTGGACTGAAGCTTTCTTT. J is TRBJ1-1 and V is TRBV15; tentative D call: TRBD1 (5 bases). Germline CDR1 is LNHNV and CDR2 is YYDKDF (reference sequence). This CDR3 spans 15 amino acids. Between the trimmed V and J ends, which lost 1 base and 5 bases, there was a span of 14 bases.

This clone was detected a few times. The chain recombines TRBV7-2 with TRBJ2-7; a possible D gene is TRBD2 (7 bases). V was pared by 0 bases and J by 4 bases, with 13 bases between. This CDR3 has 15 residues. CDR1 SGHTA and CDR2 FQGNSA come from the germline V gene. CDR3 sequence reads: CASSLAWGGRYEQYF. The CDR3 DNA follows: TGTGCCAGCAGCTTAGCTTGGGGGGGCAGGTACGAGCAGTACTTC.

This chain links TRBV2 with TRBJ2-1; D is undetermined. Trimming pared 9 bases from V and 8 bases from J, leaving 17 bases between. Germline V gene sequence: CDR1 SNHLY, CDR2 FYNNEI. This CDR3 comprises 13 residues. CDR3 region: CASLETVAHEQFF. The CDR3, as DNA: TGTGCCAGTCTCGAGACCGTAGCCCATGAGCAGTTCTTC.

The chain has TRBV30 and TRBJ2-3, with TRBD2 matching 11 bases. The CDR3 runs 16 residues. The ends lost 0 bases at V and 3 bases at J; junction bases unmatched: 5. Germline V gives CDR1 GTSNPN, CDR2 SVGIG (reference sequence). CDR3 DNA sequence: TGTGCCTGGAGTGTACTCCGACTAGCGGGAACAGATACGCAGTATTTT. Protein product: CAWSVLRLAGTDTQYF.

This clone was seen more than once but under ten times. The J gene is TRBJ2-2, the V gene TRBV15; 7 nucleotides match TRBD1. The CDR3 sequence is 15 residues long. CDR1 and CDR2 (germline): LNHNV, YYDKDF (reference sequence). With 5 bases clipped from V and 5 bases from J, the junction kept 8 bases outside the gene matches. The CDR3 nucleotides read TGTGCCACCAGCGGCCACAGGGGTAGGACCGGGGAGCTGTTTTTT. It is translated as CATSGHRGRTGELFF.

CDR3 sequence (DNA): TGTGCCTGGGGACAGGGGGCCGCAACTAATGAAAAACTGTTTTTT. Protein: CAWGQGAATNEKLFF. The chain links TRBV30 to TRBJ1-4, with TRBD1 matching 11 bases. Trimming took 5 bases from V and 0 from J; bases not matched to a gene: 2. The V gene's germline CDR1 is GTSNPN and CDR2 SVGIG (reference sequence). This CDR3 spans 15 amino acids. Combining the CDR3 with reference TRBV30 and TRBJ1-4 gives the whole variable domain SQTIHQWPATLVQPVGSPLSLECTVEGTSNPNLYWYRQAAGRGLQLLFYSVGIGQISSEVPQNLSASRPQDRQFILSSKKLLLSDSGFYLCAWGQGAATNEKLFFGSGTQLSVL.

This clone has more than one count but fewer than ten. The gene calls are TRBV6-5 and TRBJ1-2; D call uncertain. The germline CDR1 and CDR2 sequences are MNHEY and SVGAGI. CDR3 length equals 15 residues. Trimming stripped 2 bases from V and 4 bases from J, with 14 bases between. The CDR3 spells CASSYRGDRSYGYTF. The CDR3, as DNA: TGTGCCAGCAGTTACCGCGGGGATCGTAGCTATGGCTACACCTTC.

The CDR3 DNA sequence: TGCAGGGGGAAGGGGGACTATGGCTACACCTTC. This translates into CRGKGDYGYTF. The V call is TRBV20-1, the J call TRBJ1-2; tentatively, D is TRBD1 (6 bases). Germline V gene lookup returns CDR1 DFQATT and CDR2 SNEGSKA (reference sequence). The CDR3 contains 11 residues.

The chain links TRBV3-1 (or the pseudogene TRBV3-2) to TRBJ2-5; 9 positions agree with TRBD2. Germline assignment: CDR1 LGHDT and CDR2 YNNKEL (reference sequence). The CDR3 is 18 residues long. V gave up 0 bases and J gave up 0 bases; unmatched junction bases: 8. CDR3: CASSQDGFSGRYQETQYF. The CDR3 DNA is TGTGCCAGCAGCCAAGATGGTTTCAGCGGGAGGTACCAAGAGACCCAGTACTTC.

There are a few counts of this clone. V gene TRBV15 combines with J gene TRBJ1-2; D is unresolved. Germline CDR1 and CDR2: LNHNV and YYDKDF (reference sequence). Trimming took off 0 bases at V and 4 bases at J, with 15 bases between the two ends. This CDR3 comprises 16 residues. The CDR3 DNA is TGTGCCACCAGCAGAGATGACCTCGGGGTTGGCTATGGCTACACCTTC. Its protein product is CATSRDDLGVGYGYTF.

The genes are TRBV5-5 and TRBJ1-4, with 7 positions matching TRBD1. Per germline, CDR1 SGHKS and CDR2 YYEKEE (reference sequence). The CDR3 spans 15 residues. Trimming at V came to 4 bases and at J to 7 bases, leaving 10 bases not matched to a gene. CDR3 DNA: TGTGCCAGCAGCACACCCACCGGACAGGCTGAAAAACTGTTTTTT. Translation gives CASSTPTGQAEKLFF.